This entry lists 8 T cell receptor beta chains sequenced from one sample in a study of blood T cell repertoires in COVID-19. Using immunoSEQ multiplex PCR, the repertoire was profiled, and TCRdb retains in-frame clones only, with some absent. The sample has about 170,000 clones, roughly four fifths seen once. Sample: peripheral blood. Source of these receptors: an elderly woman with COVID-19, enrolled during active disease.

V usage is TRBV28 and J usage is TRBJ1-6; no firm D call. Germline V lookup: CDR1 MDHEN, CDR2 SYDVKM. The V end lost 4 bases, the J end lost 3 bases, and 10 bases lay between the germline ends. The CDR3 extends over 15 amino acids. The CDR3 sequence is CASSSEGGYNSPLHF. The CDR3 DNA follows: TGTGCCAGCAGTTCCGAGGGAGGCTATAATTCACCCCTCCACTTT.

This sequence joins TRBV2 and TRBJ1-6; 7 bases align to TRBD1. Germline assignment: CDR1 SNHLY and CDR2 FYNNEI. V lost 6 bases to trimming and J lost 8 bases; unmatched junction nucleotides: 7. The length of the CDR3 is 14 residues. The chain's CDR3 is CASRGWTGDSPLHF. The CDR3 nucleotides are TGTGCCAGCAGGGGGTGGACAGGAGATTCACCCCTCCACTTT.

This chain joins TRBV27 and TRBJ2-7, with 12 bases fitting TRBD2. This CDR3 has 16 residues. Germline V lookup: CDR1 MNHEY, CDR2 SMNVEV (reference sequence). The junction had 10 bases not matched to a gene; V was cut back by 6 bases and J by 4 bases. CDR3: CASSPGWTSGIYEQYF. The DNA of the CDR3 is TGTGCCAGCAGCCCTGGTTGGACTAGCGGGATTTACGAGCAGTACTTC.

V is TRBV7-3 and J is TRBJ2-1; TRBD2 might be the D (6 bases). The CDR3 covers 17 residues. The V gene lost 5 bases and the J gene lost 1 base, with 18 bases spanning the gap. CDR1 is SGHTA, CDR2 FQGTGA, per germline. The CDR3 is CASSRNPVGGSYNEQFF. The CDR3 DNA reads TGTGCCAGCAGCCGAAACCCCGTGGGGGGTTCCTACAATGAGCAGTTCTTC.

CDR3 sequence reads: CATLGATGELFF. The DNA of the CDR3 is TGTGCCACTTTAGGGGCCACCGGGGAGCTGTTTTTT. The V and J genes are TRBV24-1 and TRBJ2-2; tentatively, D is TRBD1 (5 bases). Germline V lookup: CDR1 KGHDR, CDR2 SFDVKD. The CDR3 contains 12 residues. Trimming stripped 10 bases from V and 4 bases from J, with 9 bases between.

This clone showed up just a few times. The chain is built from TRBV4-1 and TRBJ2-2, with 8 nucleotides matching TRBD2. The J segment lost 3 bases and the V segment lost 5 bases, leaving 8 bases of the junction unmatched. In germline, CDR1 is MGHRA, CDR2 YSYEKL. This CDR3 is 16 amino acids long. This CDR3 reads CASSAQAGADTGELFF. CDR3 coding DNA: TGCGCCAGCAGCGCCCAAGCGGGGGCGGACACCGGGGAGCTGTTTTTT.

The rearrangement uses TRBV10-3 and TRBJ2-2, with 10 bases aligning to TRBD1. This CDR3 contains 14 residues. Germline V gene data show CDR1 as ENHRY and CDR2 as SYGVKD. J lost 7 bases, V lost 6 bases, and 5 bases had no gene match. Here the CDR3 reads CAISVTGGVGELFF. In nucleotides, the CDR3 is TGTGCCATCAGCGTGACAGGGGGCGTCGGGGAGCTGTTTTTT.

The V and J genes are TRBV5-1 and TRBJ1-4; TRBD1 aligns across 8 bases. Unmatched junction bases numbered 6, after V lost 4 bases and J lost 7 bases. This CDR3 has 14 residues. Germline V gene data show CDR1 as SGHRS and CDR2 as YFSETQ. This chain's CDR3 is CASSIGQGGEKLFF. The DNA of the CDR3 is TGCGCCAGCAGCATAGGACAGGGCGGTGAAAAACTGTTTTTT. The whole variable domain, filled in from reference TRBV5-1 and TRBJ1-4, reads KAGVTQTPRYLIKTRGQQVTLSCSPISGHRSVSWYQQTPGQGLQFLFEYFSETQRNKGNFPGRFSGRQFSNSRSEMNVSTLELGDSALYLCASSIGQGGEKLFFGSGTQLSVL.